The rows below give T cell receptor beta chains drawn from one sample of a study of blood T cell repertoires in COVID-19. Here immunoSEQ multiplex PCR was the method, and the copy in TCRdb shows in-frame clones only, minus some. In the table there are 200,000 to 250,000 clones, approximately 84% of which are singletons. The sequenced sample was peripheral blood. These receptors were obtained from a man over 45 with acute or convalescent COVID-19. The CDR3 runs from the conserved cysteine through the conserved F or W. D genes are given only for firm matches. Only part of the rows carry a size: once, few, many, or a class if the clone is expanded.

v_gene	j_gene	d_gene	abundance	CDR3nt	CDR3aa
TRBV24-1	TRBJ2-3	TRBD2	few	TGTGCCACTTCTAGCGGGGGGGCTAGCACAGATACGCAGTATTTT	CATSSGGASTDTQYF
TRBV14	TRBJ2-5	.	once	TGTGCCAGCAGCCAAGATGTAGTGCTGAAGACCCAGTACTTC	CASSQDVVLKTQYF
TRBV5-1	TRBJ2-7	TRBD2	.	TGCGCCAGCAGCTTGGCGGCTAGCGGGGGGTGGCTCTCCGAGCAGTACTTC	CASSLAASGGWLSEQYF
TRBV6-4	TRBJ2-2	.	.	TGTGCCAGCAGTGGCCTAGTAGTACCCACCGGGGAGCTGTTTTTT	CASSGLVVPTGELFF
TRBV6-2/TRBV6-3	TRBJ1-2	.	.	TGTGCCAGCAGTTACATGAGCCTTGCCTATGGCTACACCTTC	CASSYMSLAYGYTF
TRBV27	TRBJ1-1	.	.	TGTGCCAGCAGTCCCCTGCGGGGCACTGAAGCTTTCTTT	CASSPLRGTEAFF
TRBV2	TRBJ1-5	.	.	TGTGCCAGCAGTGAACAGGGTGTCAGCAATCAGCCCCAGCATTTT	CASSEQGVSNQPQHF
TRBV12-3/TRBV12-4	TRBJ2-7	.	.	TGTGCCAGCAGCCCCCAGCTAGCCTACGAGCAGTACTTC	CASSPQLAYEQYF
TRBV5-1	TRBJ2-1	.	once	TGCGCCAGCAGCTTGGGGACATACAATGAGCAGTTCTTC	CASSLGTYNEQFF
TRBV6-5	TRBJ1-5	TRBD1	.	TGTGCCAGCAGTTACAGTGGACAGGGCAATCAGCCCCAGCATTTT	CASSYSGQGNQPQHF
TRBV7-9	TRBJ2-5	TRBD1	.	TGTGCCAGCAGCTTAGCGACAGGGGGAGAGACCCAGTACTTC	CASSLATGGETQYF
TRBV30	TRBJ1-3	TRBD1	.	TGTGCCTGCTCGAAGGGACAGGGCCTAGGAAACACCATATATTTT	CACSKGQGLGNTIYF
TRBV2	TRBJ1-1	.	.	TGTGCCAGCAGTAGAGACAGGTCGATCACTGAAGCTTTCTTT	CASSRDRSITEAFF
TRBV4-1	TRBJ1-4	.	.	TGCGCCAGCAGCCACTCCGGGTCTAATGAAAAACTGTTTTTT	CASSHSGSNEKLFF
TRBV18	TRBJ1-6	TRBD1	.	TGTGCCAGCTCGCCCGGACAGGGTAATTCACCCCTCCACTTT	CASSPGQGNSPLHF
TRBV5-1	TRBJ2-2	.	.	TGCGCCAGCAGCTCGCCCCTAGACACCGGGGAGCTGTTTTTT	CASSSPLDTGELFF
TRBV10-3	TRBJ1-5	TRBD1	.	TGTGCCATCAGCCCCCGGGACAGGGGTGGGGGTCAGCCCCAGCATTTT	CAISPRDRGGGQPQHF
TRBV5-1	TRBJ1-2	.	.	TGCGCCAGCAGCTTGGAAAACCTGGCGGGCGGCTACACCTTC	CASSLENLAGGYTF
TRBV7-9	TRBJ2-7	TRBD2	.	TGTGCCAGCAGCCTATGGACTAGCTTCTACGAGCAGTACTTC	CASSLWTSFYEQYF
TRBV19	TRBJ2-5	.	.	TGTGCCAGTACCGACTCCGAGGGCCGTGGGGAGACCCAGTACTTC	CASTDSEGRGETQYF
TRBV7-9	TRBJ2-1	.	.	TGTGCCAGCAGCTTATCCAACAATGAGCAGTTCTTC	CASSLSNNEQFF
TRBV11-2	TRBJ1-2	.	.	TGTGCCAGCAGCCCAGGCCCGAGGGGGAACTATGGCTACACCTTC	CASSPGPRGNYGYTF
TRBV13	TRBJ2-5	TRBD2	.	TGTGCCAGCAGCTTAGAAAGCGGGGCCAGGAAGACCCAGTACTTC	CASSLESGARKTQYF
TRBV7-9	TRBJ1-1	TRBD1	.	TGTGCCAGCACCTCGGGCGGGACAGTGGCGAACACTGAAGCTTTCTTT	CASTSGGTVANTEAFF